This T cell receptor beta chain was identified during a study of blood T cells in healthy people across ages. Notes on the study in general: Expanded clonotype shifts may have been confounded, as the donors had an unknown CMV status. Observed TCR beta diversity per million T cells went down as age went up. This fall followed a roughly linear course with age. Reliance upon unsorted PBMCs precluded definitive naive versus antigen-experienced comparison.

Remarks on this clonotype: Its specificity is unknown.

It was with a sample-barcoded 5' primer and a J-beta primer mix that a second PCR of roughly 7 to 11 cycles was run. Using its own MiXCR run on the 5' RACE reads, TCRdb lists one record per CDR3 protein. The data show 700,000 to 950,000 distinct CDR3 sequences, with roughly two fifths seen just once and more than 20% held by the top ten. Germline V lookup: CDR1 KGHDR, CDR2 SFDVKD. The CDR3 length is 17 residues. The V and J ends lost 1 base and 6 bases, in that order; junction bases with no gene match: 12. The receptor comes from a woman aged 55-75 years in good health. Material: blood. The gene calls are TRBV24-1 and TRBJ2-3, with 7 bases matching TRBD2. The CDR3 sequence: CATSDFRGGGSSDTQYF. The CDR3 DNA follows: TGTGCCACCAGTGATTTCCGAGGTGGCGGGAGTTCGGATACGCAGTATTTT.